Detailed here is one T cell receptor beta chain. What this receptor recognizes is not known. No base quality information exists; no much larger clone differs at one position. Every donor in the study was a healthy Caucasian. Three pairs of female monozygotic twins, all aged about 18 to 30 years, made up the twin cohort. Positive isolation kits from Invitrogen were used to isolate CD4+ and CD8+ T cell populations. Receptors were amplified or captured by 5' RACE. The listed sequencing device is Illumina HiSeq 2000. Template switching introduced a universal primer binding site; the final cDNA contained a unique molecular identifier, enabling accurate counting of TCR cDNA molecules. Specific primers in the conserved constant-segment region were used to synthesize first-strand cDNA for the TCR alpha and beta chains. To control for contamination, every cDNA library was double barcoded, receiving both a SMART-Mk sample barcode and Illumina barcodes. Two successive PCR steps introduced TruSeq adapter sequences along with Illumina sample barcodes. TCR alpha and beta cDNA libraries were sequenced on the Illumina HiSeq platform with custom primers. The authors' analysis ran thus. MiGEC processed the raw reads to extract unique molecular identifiers, while MiXCR was used to determine the CDR3 positions. For each individual, recombination models were inferred using an EM algorithm with the repgenHMM and IGoR tools. The analysis of shared clonotypes was done with the tcR package in R, with sharing normalized by the product of cloneset sizes. Out-of-frame nonproductive sequences were analyzed to study raw recombination free of thymic and clonal selection effects. In-frame beta chains were kept once TCRdb had trimmed the public reads at Q25 with fastp and called clones with MiXCR. Identical CDR3 protein sequences are pooled into one entry, listed with their most common genes and DNA. Here the V and J calls rest on TCRdb's processing, not on the authors' analysis. This sample holds fewer than 250,000 distinct CDR3 sequences; 15% to 20% were observed only once. The ten top clones hold roughly two fifths of the sample.

This sample is drawn from a study of identical twins listed by TCRdb under 2016. Regarding the research as a whole: TCR alpha and beta repertoires from monozygotic twins, unrelated adults of various ages and cord blood were deep-sequenced to test whether fetal clonotypes persist. To rule out contamination, replicate twin experiments were performed at different times with different library preparation protocols. On the study overall, not on this receptor specifically: Because the same donors could not be followed over many years, the conclusions relied on cross-sectional statistical analysis. Compared with coincidental sharing between unrelated individuals, an excess of low generation-probability sequences was observed among out-of-frame TCR alpha sequences shared between twins. Abundant cord blood beta clonotypes carried fewer insertions; young adult naive repertoires showed a weaker similar trend, while memory repertoires showed none. In monozygotic twins, recombination models systematically underestimated out-of-frame TCR alpha sharing, but the models matched the sharing seen between unrelated individuals. A weaker excess of twin sharing was found in beta out-of-frame sequences because the signal-to-noise ratio was lowered by fewer shared sequences. Zero-insertion analyses could be partly confounded by invariant T cells such as MAIT and iNKT, although diverse VJ usage argued against such confounding for most clonotypes.

V and J are truncated by 1 base and 5 bases respectively, leaving an intervening sequence of 16 bases. The cysteine opens and the phenylalanine closes a CDR3 of 15 amino acids. Just the 45-base CDR3 DNA is kept, in frame starting at base 1. CDR1 SGHRS and CDR2 YFSETQ are derived from the germline V gene. These sequences were also reported in another study, on T cells expressing NK-cell markers. According to the second study: TCR beta-chain repertoires were profiled in sorted CD3+CD56+NKG2C+, CD3+CD56+NKG2C- and CD3+CD56-NKG2C+ T-cell subsets from several donors. Seven of the eight sequenced donors were HCMV-seropositive and one was HCMV-seronegative. To restrict sorting to alphabetaTCR-expressing T cells, an anti-gammadeltaTCR antibody was added in several experiments. In six donors, the dominant CD3+CD56+NKG2C+ clonotypes ranked among the top 10 CD8+ clonotypes, making up about 1.0-7.5% of CD8+ T cells. Those dominant clonotypes were again the most abundant among CD3+CD56-NKG2C+ cells in a few donors, at roughly 25-60.1%. It remained unclear whether the expanded NKG2C-expressing T cell clones were specific for HCMV antigens. The study sequenced eight donors, all healthy volunteers chosen at random: three men and five women. HCMV-specific IgG was detected in serum with a commercial ELISA kit to determine HCMV serostatus. MIGEC was used to demultiplex reads and group the reads by UMI, and MiTCR was used to assemble and quantify clonotypes. To remove erroneous sequences, TCR cDNA sequences were retained only when supported by two or more reads. The tcR package was used for downstream repertoire analysis, with clonotypes matched between fractions based on CDR3 nucleotide sequence plus V segment. VDJmatch was used to annotate antigen specificity against VDJdb, with one amino acid substitution in CDR3 permitted.

Sequencing was performed on CD8+ T cells sorted from blood. The origin of this receptor is a woman aged 18-29 years in good health. The chain links TRBV5-1 with TRBJ2-7; no D segment can be confidently identified. CDR3 region: CASSLYQGSINEQYF. The DNA reads as follows: TGCGCCAGCAGCTTGTATCAAGGGTCTATCAACGAGCAGTACTTC.